Sequencing of this TCR beta chain was carried out in a study of T cells in Graves' hyperthyroidism and ophthalmopathy (dated by TCRdb to 2018 to 2020). With respect to the entire study: Peripheral blood was sampled at the time of initial diagnosis, prior to any treatment. To identify distinguishing TCR V-J signatures, a discovery cohort of 100 patients was used, comprising 43 with Graves' ophthalmopathy and under 60 with stable Graves' hyperthyroidism. Prospective prediction of ophthalmopathy was tested in an independent validation cohort consisting of 18 hyperthyroidism patients and approximately 16 patients who later progressed to ophthalmopathy. The 95 to 100 discovery patients were randomly divided into training and test sets at a 7:3 ratio. The study also compared thyroid tissue and blood T-cell repertoires from roughly six Graves' hyperthyroidism patients. After blood sampling, hyperthyroidism patients were treated with methimazole at a starting dose of 30 mg daily, and ophthalmopathy patients were treated with high-dose intravenous methylprednisolone. The paper describes TCR Vbeta CDR3 sequencing of 135 peripheral blood samples, made up of some 42 ophthalmopathy patients, 70 to 75 hyperthyroidism patients and about 17 progressor patients.

Reading the germline V gene gives CDR1 LGHNT and CDR2 FRNRAP. The CDR3 runs 15 amino acids, cysteine and phenylalanine included. Here the CDR3 DNA is all that survives: 45 bases in frame from base 1. Study-wide conclusions, independent of this receptor: In cross-validation, a model built on a 13 V-J signature told ophthalmopathy apart from stable hyperthyroidism with less than 90% sensitivity and roughly 83% specificity, and in testing the same model reached 80%/75%. Most expanded thyroid clonotypes (frequency above 0.001) were also found in blood, which suggests that blood repertoires may mirror thyroid immune responses. In validation, the model predicted progression to ophthalmopathy with approximately 71% sensitivity and 72% to 85% specificity, a median of 6.5 months before onset. Sample size was not statistically predetermined, and blinding of investigators to group allocation was not performed.

There are a few counts of this clonotype. Its antigen is not yet known. One end of the junction varies from germline; a read error may be responsible. The TCR beta CDR3 regions were amplified from the RNA transcripts. For the first round of RT-PCR on the TCR CDR3, the HTBI primer set was used together with the Qiagen OneStep RT-PCR kit. Libraries were constructed in a second round of multiplex PCR, after which size selection and purification were performed. Paired-end sequencing of the libraries was performed with 100 bp reads on an Illumina HiSeq2000. As for how the authors treated the data: SOAPnuke was used to process the raw data, with reads discarded if the reads contained adapters or uncalled bases, had a mean Phred below 15, or lacked an exact constant-primer or identifier match. High-quality paired reads were merged using COPE v1.2.5, and each unique nucleotide sequence was defined as a clonotype. Clonotypes were aligned to IMGT TRBV, TRBD and TRBJ reference segments using MiTCR v1.1. Only V-J combinations with frequency above 0.0001, covering 99.2% of repertoires, were analysed. A TCS score was defined as the ratio of F50 (clonal expansion) to E x V (chaos), with BLOSUM62-based TCRdist applied between CDR3 peptides within each V-J. Welch's t-statistics and random forest reduced fewer than 550 V-J features to 10 to 15, which were used in a naive Bayes classifier (R e1071). TCRdb trimmed the raw reads at Q25, called clones with MiXCR and kept productive beta chains. One record per CDR3 amino acid sequence lists the most common genes and DNA. For this entry, the V and J calls and clone size follow TCRdb and not the study's own pipeline. The sample table records 350,000 to 450,000 distinct CDR3 sequences; over 11% of these occur just once. Of the sample, 8% to 13% falls within the top ten clones.

Graves' hyperthyroidism was defined as stable when no progression to ophthalmopathy occurred over 18 months of follow-up. The hyperthyroidism patients were between 18 and 65 years old and newly diagnosed, with a disease duration of less than 2 months. Exclusion was applied to patients with uncontrolled infections, other autoimmune diseases, pregnancy or lactation. Clinical symptoms, serum thyroxine and TRAb, thyroid ultrasound, and orbital computed tomography formed the basis for the diagnoses. PBMCs were separated from roughly 10 ml of fresh peripheral blood using Ficoll-Paque density gradient centrifugation. Trizol reagent was used to extract total RNA, and RNA quality was then checked on an Agilent 2100 Bioanalyzer.

What was sequenced was blood. The V and J segments used are TRBV12-5 and TRBJ1-6, with no confident D gene call. This TCR was recovered from a woman between 55 and 75 years old with Graves' hyperthyroidism. The CDR3 region reads CASSLVSGPSSPLHF. The bases read TGTGCTAGTAGTTTGGTGTCAGGTCCAAGTTCACCCCTCCACTTT.